Reported below is one TCR beta chain. Its antigen has not been determined. No much larger clone exists at a distance of one base, and base qualities are not known. The sample is drawn from a study of regulatory T cells in long-lasting Graves disease (dated by TCRdb to the early 2020s). Regarding the research as a whole: To count as having persistent Graves' disease, a patient had to have received antithyroid drug treatment for over 5 years with TSH receptor autoantibodies remaining persistently positive. This study used TCR sequencing and RNA sequencing of peripheral blood to compare persistent Graves' disease patients against newly diagnosed Graves' disease patients. TCR sequencing covered roughly 13 persistent and 20 or so newly diagnosed Graves' disease patients, around 35 samples in total. Persistent Graves' disease patients in the clinical cohort had taken antithyroid drugs for approximately ten years on average. The study was registered as a clinical trial and conducted in China.

The receptor library was made with multiplex PCR. Sequencing was carried out with an Illumina HiSeq 4000. iRepertoire HTBI primers and Arm-PCR amplification of CDR3 regions were used to construct TCR beta libraries. PCR products were gel purified before sequencing. On the authors' methods: Gene usage analysis of CDR3 amino acid clonotypes used the 55 to 65 TRBV and about 13 TRBJ segments found across samples. Filtered high-quality paired reads were merged into contigs using COPE and FqMerger. BLAST was used to align contigs to IMGT TRBV, TRBD and TRBJ reference genes, and CDR3 was defined according to IMGT. Any clonotype with a frequency above 0.1% was classified as a highly expanded clone. Shannon entropy was used to measure repertoire diversity, and the Gini coefficient was used to measure V-J evenness. Public clonotypes were defined as clonotypes shared by more than one individual. TCRdb handled the public reads itself, with Q25 trimming in fastp and clone calling in MiXCR, and kept productive beta chains. Rows merge per CDR3 protein into single entries with the most common DNA and genes. These V and J calls derive from TCRdb rather than the authors' analysis. This sample is represented by approximately 690,000 distinct CDR3 sequences; about 32% of them were singletons. The ten biggest clones cover roughly 41% of the sample.

General study outcomes and caveats: Because the primary lesion, thyroid tissue, could not be accessed, the study looked at peripheral blood alone. Persistent Graves' disease patients showed lower TCR Shannon entropy and fewer highly expanded clones than newly diagnosed patients, suggesting clonal expansion. The authors acknowledged the small sample size as a limitation that may reduce accuracy. A larger number of public clonotypes was shared among persistent patients (approximately 3,000) than among newly diagnosed patients (roughly 970). Sequencing and analysis were limited to the TCR beta chain. Preferential use of TRBV28, TRBJ1-2 and TRBJ2-5 was observed in persistent disease, whereas TRBV20-1 and TRBJ2-1 were favored in newly diagnosed disease.

The sample's time point label is to be understood as: persistent/refractory GD, antithyroid drugs over 5 years with positive TRAb. RNA was extracted from PBMCs in TRIzol for both TCR sequencing and RNA sequencing. The diagnosis of Graves' disease followed American Thyroid Association guidelines. The patients came from an endocrinology department in Xi'an, China. Each patient gave approximately 10 milliliters of peripheral blood, collected in an EDTA anticoagulant tube. Ficoll Paque Plus density gradient separation was used to isolate PBMCs, and no further T cell sorting was done. RNA quality was checked with an Agilent 2100 Bioanalyzer and agarose gel, and concentration with a NanoDrop 2000. The junction carries 16 bases between V and J, which are trimmed by 4 bases and 0 bases respectively. Based on the germline V gene (reference sequence), the CDR1 and CDR2 sequences are SGHKS and YYEKEE. The CDR3, from cysteine to phenylalanine, totals 16 residues. Only CDR3 DNA is held: 48 bases, read in frame from base 1.

The sequences come from peripheral blood mononuclear cells (PBMCs), collected when the disease was refractory, from a patient treated with antithyroid drugs. The chain is assembled from TRBV5-5 and TRBJ1-1; the D gene assignment is ambiguous. The clonotype comes from a female donor with Graves disease. This receptor carries the CDR3 CASSLPPGRMNTEAFF. The DNA sequence is TGTGCCAGCAGCCTACCCCCGGGCAGAATGAACACTGAAGCTTTCTTT. Here the CDR3 is joined to the reference TRBV5-5 and TRBJ1-1 genes, and the full variable domain is: DAGVTQSPTHLIKTRGQQVTLRCSPISGHKSVSWYQQVLGQGPQFIFQYYEKEERGRGNFPDRFSARQFPNYSSELNVNALLLGDSALYLCASSLPPGRMNTEAFFGQGTRLTVV.